These 26 T cell receptor beta chains came from one sample sequenced in a study of T cells in Graves' hyperthyroidism and ophthalmopathy. Researchers took RNA transcripts and amplified the TCR beta CDR3 regions from them. HTBI primers were the set used in a first-round RT-PCR of the TCR CDR3. MiXCR, run by TCRdb on the multiplex PCR reads, gives a single entry per CDR3 protein. The data hold roughly 30,000 distinct CDR3 sequences, with 40% to 55% observed a single time. Sequenced material: blood. Receptor source: a woman aged 25-40 years with Graves' hyperthyroidism.

The genes are TRBV2 and TRBJ1-3; D is possibly TRBD1 (5 bases). The CDR3 has 15 amino acids. The V gene's germline CDR1 is SNHLY and CDR2 FYNNEI. Trimming pared 6 bases from V and 4 bases from J, leaving 16 bases between. The CDR3 sequence: CASSRPGVGGNTIYF. In DNA form, the CDR3 reads TGTGCCAGCAGCCGTCCGGGGGTAGGCGGAAACACCATATATTTT.

This clonotype was picked up a small number of times. A clone one base away is much larger, so this may be a read error. The chain is built from TRBV29-1 and TRBJ1-1; D unresolved. The V gene's germline CDR1 is SQVTM and CDR2 ANQGSEA. CDR3 size: 12 residues. Trimming pared 4 bases from V and 1 base from J, leaving 7 bases between. As DNA, the CDR3 is TGCAGCGTTGGCAGTACGAACACTGAAGCTTTCTTT. It yields the protein CSVGSTNTEAFF.

This clonotype came up once. The chain has TRBV9 and TRBJ1-1, with unresolved D. CDR1 and CDR2 (germline): SGDLS, YYNGEE. CDR3 size: 15 residues. The ends were cut back, 4 bases at V and 4 bases at J, with 17 bases in the middle. Written as DNA, the CDR3 is TGTGCCAGCAGCCCCACGGAGAGAAAGGGCACTGAAGCTTTCTTT. It translates to CASSPTERKGTEAFF.

Ten or more counts support this clonotype. V is TRBV6-5 and J is TRBJ1-1, with D tentatively TRBD1 (6 bases). The CDR3 consists of 13 residues. V was shortened by 5 bases and J by 2 bases, with 9 bases between the two germline ends. Germline assignment: CDR1 MNHEY and CDR2 SVGAGI. The CDR3 is CASSEGGNTEAFF. The CDR3 DNA follows: TGTGCCAGCAGTGAAGGGGGAAACACTGAAGCTTTCTTT.

V gene TRBV11-1 combines with J gene TRBJ1-2; D unclear. The CDR3 covers 19 residues. CDR1 and CDR2 from the germline V gene are SGHAT and FQDESV (reference sequence). V was pared by 6 bases and J by 4 bases, with 30 bases between. As DNA, the CDR3 is TGTGCCAGCAGTCTTGGGGTGGGGTTGTGGGAAAACAGTGTCTATGGCTACACCTTC. Translating gives CASSLGVGLWENSVYGYTF.

Comments on this clonotype: The CDR3 carries no conserved terminal phenylalanine or tryptophan, so it likely arises from a read error. The chain joins TRBV5-4 to TRBJ2-5, with D possibly TRBD2 on 5 matching bases. The V end was cut by 0 bases, the J end by 5 bases, with 8 bases between. This CDR3 region has 13 residues. The germline gives CDR1 SGHNT, CDR2 YYREEE (reference sequence). CDR3 region: CASSLASLETQYC. DNA for the CDR3: TGTGCCAGCAGCTTGGCTAGCTTGGAGACCCAGTACTGC.

Remarks on this clonotype: The CDR3 ends on some other residue instead of the conserved phenylalanine or tryptophan, so this is likely a read error. This CDR3 reads CASSLNAYNEQFL. Here the CDR3 DNA reads TGTGCCAGCAGTTTGAACGCCTACAATGAGCAGTTCCTC. The J gene is TRBJ2-1, the V gene TRBV12-3 or TRBV12-4, with D hard to call. The CDR3 has 13 residues. Trimming cost V 3 bases and J 2 bases, with 5 bases left between them.

This chain uses TRBV7-2 with TRBJ1-1; weak D call: TRBD1 (5 bases). The V end was cut by 5 bases, the J end by 1 base, with 11 bases between. The CDR3 extends over 14 amino acids. Germline V gene data show CDR1 as SGHTA and CDR2 as FQGNSA. CDR3 nucleotides: TGTGCCAGCAGCCAGGGACTAGCGAACACTGAAGCTTTCTTT. The encoded protein is CASSQGLANTEAFF.

For this clonotype: At one end, the junction sequence differs from germline, possibly due to a read error. The chain recombines TRBV10-3 with TRBJ2-1, with 8 nucleotides matching TRBD1. Germline CDR1 and CDR2: ENHRY and SYGVKD. This CDR3 comprises 12 residues. CDR3 sequence reads: CATQTGGDEQLF. Here the CDR3 DNA reads TGTGCCACGCAAACAGGGGGAGATGAGCAGTTGTTC.

This sequence joins TRBV2 and TRBJ2-1, with 7 bases that match TRBD1. V shed 7 bases, J shed 8 bases, and the junction held 11 bases outside the gene matches. Per the germline V gene, CDR1 is SNHLY and CDR2 is FYNNEI. This CDR3 contains 14 residues. The CDR3: CASKTQGVGDEQFF. DNA of the CDR3: TGTGCCAGCAAAACGCAGGGGGTGGGCGATGAGCAGTTCTTC.

This clonotype was detected once. The V and J genes are TRBV19 and TRBJ2-1, with 13 positions matching TRBD2. V was clipped by 4 bases and J by 1 base; unmatched bases: 4. Germline loops: CDR1 LNHDA, CDR2 SQIVND (reference sequence). CDR3 length equals 17 residues. CDR3 amino acids: CASSSLTSGRSYNEQFF. The CDR3 DNA sequence: TGTGCCAGTAGTAGCTTGACTAGCGGGAGGTCCTACAATGAGCAGTTCTTC.

In this sample, this clonotype turned up many times. The chain joins TRBV6-5 to TRBJ1-3, with unresolved D. CDR3 length equals 11 residues. With 6 bases removed from V and 16 bases from J, the gap between germline ends came to 16 bases. Germline V gene sequence: CDR1 MNHEY, CDR2 SVGAGI. The CDR3 protein is CASRTETGWYF. CDR3 sequence (DNA): TGTGCCAGCAGGACCGAAACGGGCTGGTATTTT.

The sample holds many counts of this clonotype. This sequence joins TRBV7-9 and TRBJ2-3; a possible D gene is TRBD2 (5 bases). This CDR3 region has 19 residues. Germline V CDR1 and CDR2: SEHNR, FQNEAQ (reference sequence). V was cut by 3 bases and J by 1 base, with 23 bases left in between. CDR3 sequence: CASSFVVGVAPDGTDTQYF. CDR3 DNA sequence: TGTGCCAGCAGCTTCGTGGTGGGCGTAGCGCCCGACGGCACAGATACGCAGTATTTT.

This clonotype showed up many times. This may stem from a read error, because a much larger clone lies one nucleotide away. The gene calls are TRBV2 and TRBJ1-4; D not certain. Germline assignment: CDR1 SNHLY and CDR2 FYNNEI. V lost 3 bases and J 5 bases, leaving 19 bases between the germline ends. The CDR3 consists of 17 residues. CDR3 protein: CASSEGRTQVINEKLFF. The CDR3 nucleotides are TGTGCCAGCAGTGAGGGTCGGACGCAGGTCATAAATGAAAAACTGTTTTTT.

This chain joins TRBV10-2 and TRBJ2-3; maybe TRBD2 (6 bases). Germline V gives CDR1 WSHSY, CDR2 SAAADI. This CDR3 is built from 16 residues. V shed 7 bases and J shed 1 base, with 18 bases lying between them. The chain's CDR3 is CASTSSADTGTDTQYF. In DNA form, the CDR3 reads TGCGCCAGCACGTCTAGCGCCGATACCGGCACAGATACGCAGTATTTT.

This clonotype counts as medium-sized (0.01 to 0.1%). The genes are TRBV2 and TRBJ2-3; D uncertain. The CDR3 has 11 amino acids. From germline, CDR1 is SNHLY and CDR2 FYNNEI. The ends were cut back, 8 bases at V and 2 bases at J, with 5 bases in the middle. The chain's CDR3 is CASQYTDTQYF. The CDR3 coding sequence is TGTGCCAGCCAATACACAGATACGCAGTATTTT. Using reference TRBV2 and TRBJ2-3 for the parts outside the CDR3, the full variable domain is EPEVTQTPSHQVTQMGQEVILRCVPISNHLYFYWYRQILGQKVEFLVSFYNNEISEKSEIFDDQFSVERPDGSNFTLKIRSTKLEDSAMYFCASQYTDTQYFGPGTRLTVL.

Ten or more counts support this clonotype. This chain links TRBV27 with TRBJ2-3; 10 bases are a match to TRBD2. Trimming removed 7 bases from V and 5 bases from J; junction bases left unmatched: 12. Germline V CDR1 and CDR2: MNHEY, SMNVEV (reference sequence). The CDR3 runs 16 residues. The CDR3 DNA reads as TGTGCCAGCACCCTTTCCCTAGCGGGAGTCGGAGATACGCAGTATTTT. As protein: CASTLSLAGVGDTQYF.

This clonotype has ten or more counts. The chain recombines TRBV6-6 with TRBJ2-7; D gene uncertain. V was cut by 5 bases and J by 2 bases, with 10 bases left in between. This CDR3 spans 13 amino acids. The germline gives CDR1 MNHNY, CDR2 SVGAGI (reference sequence). CDR3 sequence (DNA): TGTGCCAGCAGTCCCCCGGGTACCTACGAGCAGTACTTC. It translates to CASSPPGTYEQYF.

This clonotype was seen many times. This chain links TRBV6-1 with TRBJ1-4, with TRBD1 as a possible D gene (5 bases). Germline CDR1 and CDR2: MNHNS and SASEGT. This CDR3 contains 15 residues. The V end lost 3 bases, the J end lost 0 bases, and 8 bases lay between the germline ends. DNA of the CDR3: TGTGCCAGCAGTGAGACAGCTGCAACTAATGAAAAACTGTTTTTT. Its translation is CASSETAATNEKLFF.

This clonotype occurred many times. CDR3 sequence reads: CASSLAGPGPGELFF. The CDR3 nucleotides read TGTGCCAGCAGCTTAGCGGGGCCGGGTCCCGGGGAGCTGTTTTTT. The V and J genes are TRBV7-6 and TRBJ2-2; D possibly corresponds to TRBD1 (5 bases). The germline V gene has CDR1 SGHVS and CDR2 FNYEAQ. The CDR3 runs to 15 residues. V shed 0 bases and J shed 6 bases, with 11 bases lying between them.

With respect to this clonotype: An end of the junction differs from the germline gene, which may be a read error. The gene calls are TRBV5-1 and TRBJ2-2; D perhaps matches TRBD2 (5 bases). Germline V CDR1 and CDR2: SGHRS, YFSETQ. This CDR3 region has 13 residues. The chain's CDR3 is CAGSLSTPGEPFF. For the CDR3, the DNA is TGCGCCGGCAGCTTGTCGACTCCCGGGGAGCCGTTTTTT.

This clonotype has a count of ten or more. The genes are TRBV5-6 and TRBJ1-5, with a weak D call TRBD1 (5 bases). CDR1 is SGHDT, CDR2 YYEEEE, per germline. V dropped 2 bases and J dropped 7 bases, with 13 bases sitting between them. The CDR3 covers 14 residues. The CDR3 coding sequence is TGTGCCAGCAGCTTTTCCGGGGCGCGGCAGCCCCAGCATTTT. Its protein product is CASSFSGARQPQHF.

Only a few counts were recorded for this clonotype. The V call is TRBV27, the J call TRBJ2-1; 7 bases agree with TRBD2. J lost 4 bases, V lost 4 bases, and 4 bases had no gene match. In germline, CDR1 is MNHEY, CDR2 SMNVEV (reference sequence). CDR3 length: 14 residues. The CDR3 region has the DNA TGTGCCAGCAGTTCTTTGGGGGGGTACAATGAGCAGTTCTTC. Translated, it gives CASSSLGGYNEQFF.

This chain uses TRBV24-1 with TRBJ2-3, with 10 nucleotides matching TRBD2. Germline CDR1 and CDR2: KGHDR and SFDVKD. The CDR3 runs 15 residues. V trimming: 2 bases; J trimming: 3 bases; junction bases outside the gene matches: 1. The CDR3 protein is CATSDSSGSTDTQYF. CDR3 nucleotides: TGTGCCACCAGTGATTCTAGCGGGAGTACAGATACGCAGTATTTT.

This clonotype is labeled as medium-sized. At one of its ends the junction is not consistent with the germline gene, which may arise from a read error. V gene TRBV7-7 combines with J gene TRBJ2-5; 7 nucleotides agree with TRBD2. Germline V gives CDR1 SSHAT, CDR2 FNYEAQ (reference sequence). The CDR3 is 13 residues long. CDR3 in DNA: TGTGCTAGCAGTAGAGGACTAGAAGAGACCCAGTACTTC. Protein: CASSRGLEETQYF.

There are many counts of this clonotype. The chain has TRBV20-1 and TRBJ2-2; TRBD1 matches 10 bases. The V gene end was trimmed by 6 bases and the J gene end by 6 bases; junction bases not matched to a gene: 1. This CDR3 has 12 amino acids. Germline V gene lookup returns CDR1 DFQATT and CDR2 SNEGSKA (reference sequence). CDR3 sequence: CSAGQGSGELFF. DNA for the CDR3: TGCAGTGCGGGACAGGGGTCCGGGGAGCTGTTTTTT.